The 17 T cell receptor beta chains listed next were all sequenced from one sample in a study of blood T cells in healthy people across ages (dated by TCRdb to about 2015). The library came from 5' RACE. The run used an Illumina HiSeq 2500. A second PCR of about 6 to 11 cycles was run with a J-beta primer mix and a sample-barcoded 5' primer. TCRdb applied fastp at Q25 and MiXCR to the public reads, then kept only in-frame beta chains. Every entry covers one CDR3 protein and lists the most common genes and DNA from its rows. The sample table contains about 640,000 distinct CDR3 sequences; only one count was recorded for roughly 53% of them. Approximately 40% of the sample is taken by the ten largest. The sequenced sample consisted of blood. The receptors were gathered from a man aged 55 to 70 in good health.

The CDR3 DNA reads TGTGCCAGCAGCTTAGCTGGACTAGCGTCAGATACGCAGTATTTT. Encoded protein: CASSLAGLASDTQYF. The rearrangement links TRBV7-2 to TRBJ2-3; 9 nucleotides agree with TRBD2. CDR3 length: 15 residues. The V gene's germline CDR1 is SGHTA and CDR2 FQGNSA. V was clipped by 0 bases and J by 4 bases; unmatched bases: 2.

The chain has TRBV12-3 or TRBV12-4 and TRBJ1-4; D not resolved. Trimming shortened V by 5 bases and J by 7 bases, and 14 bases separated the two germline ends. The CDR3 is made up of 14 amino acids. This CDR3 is CASSLGPYSEKLFF. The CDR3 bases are TGTGCCAGCAGTCTGGGTCCCTATAGTGAAAAACTGTTTTTT.

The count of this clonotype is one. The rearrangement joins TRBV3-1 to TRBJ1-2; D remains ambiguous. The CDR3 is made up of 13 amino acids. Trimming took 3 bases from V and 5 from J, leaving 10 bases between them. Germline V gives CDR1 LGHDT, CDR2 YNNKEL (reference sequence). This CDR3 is CASSHTHDYGYTF. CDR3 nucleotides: TGTGCCAGCAGCCACACCCACGATTATGGCTACACCTTC.

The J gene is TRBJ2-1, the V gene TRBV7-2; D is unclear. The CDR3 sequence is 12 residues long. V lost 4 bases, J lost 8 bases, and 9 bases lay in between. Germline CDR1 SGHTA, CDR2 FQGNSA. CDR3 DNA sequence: TGTGCCAGCAGCTCTCCATGGGATGAGCAGTTCTTC. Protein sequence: CASSSPWDEQFF. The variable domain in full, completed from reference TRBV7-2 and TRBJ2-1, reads GAGVSQSPSNKVTEKGKDVELRCDPISGHTALYWYRQSLGQGLEFLIYFQGNSAPDKSGLPSDRFSAERTGGSVSTLTIQRTQQEDSAVYLCASSSPWDEQFFGPGTRLTVL.

CDR3 nucleotides: TGTGCCAGCAGCCAAGGCCCGACGGGAACAGATACGCAGTATTTT. The encoded protein is CASSQGPTGTDTQYF. The chain carries TRBV3-1 and TRBJ2-3, with TRBD2 as a possible D gene (5 bases). Germline values: CDR1 LGHDT, CDR2 YNNKEL (reference sequence). The CDR3 consists of 15 residues. V was clipped by 1 base and J by 3 bases, with 11 bases between them.

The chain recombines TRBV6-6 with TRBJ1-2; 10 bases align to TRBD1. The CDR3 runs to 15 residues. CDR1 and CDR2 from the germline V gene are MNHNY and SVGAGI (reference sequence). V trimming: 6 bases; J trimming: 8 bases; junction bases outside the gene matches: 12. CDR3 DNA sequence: TGTGCCAGCAGCTGGACAGGGGGGAACTTAGGCGGCTACACCTTC. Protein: CASSWTGGNLGGYTF.

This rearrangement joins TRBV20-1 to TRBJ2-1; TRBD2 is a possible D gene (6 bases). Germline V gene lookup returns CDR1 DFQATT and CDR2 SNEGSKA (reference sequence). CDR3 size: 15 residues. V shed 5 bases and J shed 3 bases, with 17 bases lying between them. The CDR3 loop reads CSAWTPGGIYNEQFF. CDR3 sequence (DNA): TGCAGTGCTTGGACTCCCGGGGGAATCTACAATGAGCAGTTCTTC.

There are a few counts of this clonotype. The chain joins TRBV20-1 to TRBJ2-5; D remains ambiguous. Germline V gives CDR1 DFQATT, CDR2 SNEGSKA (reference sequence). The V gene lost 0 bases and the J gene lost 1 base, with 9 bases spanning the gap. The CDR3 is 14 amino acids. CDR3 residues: CSARDGAPQETQYF. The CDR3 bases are TGCAGTGCTAGAGATGGAGCTCCCCAAGAGACCCAGTACTTC.

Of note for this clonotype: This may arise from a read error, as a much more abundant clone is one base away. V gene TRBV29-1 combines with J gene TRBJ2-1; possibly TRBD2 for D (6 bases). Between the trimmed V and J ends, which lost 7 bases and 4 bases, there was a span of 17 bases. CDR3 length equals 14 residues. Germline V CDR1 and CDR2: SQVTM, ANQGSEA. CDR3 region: CSAGHGGAYNEQFF. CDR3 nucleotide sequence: TGCAGCGCTGGTCACGGGGGAGCGTACAATGAGCAGTTCTTC.

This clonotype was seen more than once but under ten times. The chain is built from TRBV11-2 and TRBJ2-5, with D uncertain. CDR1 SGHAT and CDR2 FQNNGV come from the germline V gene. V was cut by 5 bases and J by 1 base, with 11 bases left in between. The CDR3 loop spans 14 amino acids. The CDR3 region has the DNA TGTGCCAGCAGCGAGAGGCAACCCCAAGAGACCCAGTACTTC. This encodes CASSERQPQETQYF.

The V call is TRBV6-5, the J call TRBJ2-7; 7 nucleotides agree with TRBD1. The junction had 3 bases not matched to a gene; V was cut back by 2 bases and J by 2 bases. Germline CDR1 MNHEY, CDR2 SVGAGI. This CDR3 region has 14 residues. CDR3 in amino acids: CASSYEQGPYEQYF. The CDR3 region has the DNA TGTGCCAGCAGTTACGAACAGGGGCCCTACGAGCAGTACTTC.

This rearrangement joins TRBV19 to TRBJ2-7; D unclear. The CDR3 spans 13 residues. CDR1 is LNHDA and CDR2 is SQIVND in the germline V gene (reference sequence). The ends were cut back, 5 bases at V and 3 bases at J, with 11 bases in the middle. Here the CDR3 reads CASSRQVGYEQYF. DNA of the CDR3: TGTGCCAGTAGTCGCCAGGTCGGCTACGAGCAGTACTTC.

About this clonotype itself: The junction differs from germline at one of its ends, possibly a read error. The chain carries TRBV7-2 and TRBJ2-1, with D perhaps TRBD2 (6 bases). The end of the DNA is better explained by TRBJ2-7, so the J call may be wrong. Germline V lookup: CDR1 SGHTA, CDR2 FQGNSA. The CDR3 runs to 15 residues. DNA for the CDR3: TGTGCCAGCGGCTTAGGGACTTCCTTTTACAATGAGCAGTACTTC. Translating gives CASGLGTSFYNEQYF.

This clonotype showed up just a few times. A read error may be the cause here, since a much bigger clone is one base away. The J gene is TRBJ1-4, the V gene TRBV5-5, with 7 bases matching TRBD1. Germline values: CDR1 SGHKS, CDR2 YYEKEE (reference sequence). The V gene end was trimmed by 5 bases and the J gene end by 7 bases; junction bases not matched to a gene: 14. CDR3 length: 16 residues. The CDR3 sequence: CASRGDSCSTSEKLFF. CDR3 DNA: TGTGCCAGCAGGGGGGACAGCTGCTCTACGAGTGAAAAACTGTTTTTT. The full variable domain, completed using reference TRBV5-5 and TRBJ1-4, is DAGVTQSPTHLIKTRGQQVTLRCSPISGHKSVSWYQQVLGQGPQFIFQYYEKEERGRGNFPDRFSARQFPNYSSELNVNALLLGDSALYLCASRGDSCSTSEKLFFGSGTQLSVL.

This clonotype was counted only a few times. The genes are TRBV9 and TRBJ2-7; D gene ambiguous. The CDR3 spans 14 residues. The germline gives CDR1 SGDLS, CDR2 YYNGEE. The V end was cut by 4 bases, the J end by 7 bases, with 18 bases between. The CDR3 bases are TGTGCCAGCAGCCCCCAGGACCGCCACAATGAGCAGTACTTC. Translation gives CASSPQDRHNEQYF.

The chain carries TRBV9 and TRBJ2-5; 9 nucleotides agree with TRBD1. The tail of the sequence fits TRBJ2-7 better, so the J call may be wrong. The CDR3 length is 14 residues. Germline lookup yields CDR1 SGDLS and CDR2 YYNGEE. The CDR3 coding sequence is TGTGCCAGCAGCAAATGGGACAGGGCTGACGAGCAGTACTTC. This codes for CASSKWDRADEQYF.

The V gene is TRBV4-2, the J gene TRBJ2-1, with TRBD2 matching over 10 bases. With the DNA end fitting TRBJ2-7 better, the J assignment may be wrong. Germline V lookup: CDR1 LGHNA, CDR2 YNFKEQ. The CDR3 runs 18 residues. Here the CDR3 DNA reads TGTGCCAGCAGCCAAGATTCGAGCGGGGGGGCCGAGGGGAATGAGCAGTACTTC. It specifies CASSQDSSGGAEGNEQYF.